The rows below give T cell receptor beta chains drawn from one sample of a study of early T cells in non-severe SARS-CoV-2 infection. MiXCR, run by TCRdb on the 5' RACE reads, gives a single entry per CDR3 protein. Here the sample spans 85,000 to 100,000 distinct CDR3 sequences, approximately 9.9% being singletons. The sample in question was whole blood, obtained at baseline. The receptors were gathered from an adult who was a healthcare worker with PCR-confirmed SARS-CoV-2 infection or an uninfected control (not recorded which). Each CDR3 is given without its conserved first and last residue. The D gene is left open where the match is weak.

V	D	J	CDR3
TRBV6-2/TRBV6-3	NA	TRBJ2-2	ASSRDLRTGELF
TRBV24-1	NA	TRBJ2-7	ATSDPLRGYEQY
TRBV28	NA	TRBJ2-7	ASSLTGNVDHEQY
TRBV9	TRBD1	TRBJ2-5	ASSVDLGGQGETQY
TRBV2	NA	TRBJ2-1	ASSQYSGLTEQF
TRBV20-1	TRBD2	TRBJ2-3	SAYAGVDTQY
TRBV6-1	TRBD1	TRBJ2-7	ASSEGDREIYEQY
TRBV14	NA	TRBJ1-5	ASSPTARGNQPQH
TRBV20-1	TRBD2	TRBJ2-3	SAPRLSGSTDTQY
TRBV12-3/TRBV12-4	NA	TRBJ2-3	ASKLTSTDTQY
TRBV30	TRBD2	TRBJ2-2	AWSVPGRPTGELF
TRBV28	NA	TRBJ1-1	ASSALNGKNTEAF
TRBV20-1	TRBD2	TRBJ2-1	SAARTSAGEQF
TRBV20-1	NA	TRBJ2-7	SANSPAGFGEQY
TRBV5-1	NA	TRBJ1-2	ASSLGSTAYGYT
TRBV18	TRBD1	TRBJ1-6	ASSPNRQGGEPLH
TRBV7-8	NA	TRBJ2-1	ASSFGGRYNEQF
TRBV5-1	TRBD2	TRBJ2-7	ASSWTSGSVYEQY
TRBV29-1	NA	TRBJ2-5	SVTSGQETQY
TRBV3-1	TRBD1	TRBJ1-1	ASSRATGSWDAF
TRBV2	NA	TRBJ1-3	ASSGSGNTIY
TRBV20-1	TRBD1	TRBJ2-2	SVRGGGNTGELF
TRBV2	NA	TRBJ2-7	ASSANTGFVEQY
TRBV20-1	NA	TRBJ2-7	SAQGRATYEQY
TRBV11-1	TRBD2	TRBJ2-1	ASSPSGSRDEQF
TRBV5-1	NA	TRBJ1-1	ASRVSREDTEAF
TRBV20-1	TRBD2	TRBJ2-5	SAKISGRGETQY
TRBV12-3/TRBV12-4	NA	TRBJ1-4	ASRAGANEKLF
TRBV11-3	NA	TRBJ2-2	ASSRRGPDTGELF
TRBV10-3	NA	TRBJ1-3	AIKMGAGNTIY
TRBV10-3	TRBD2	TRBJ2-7	AISETAGNAYEQY
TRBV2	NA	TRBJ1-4	ASSSSGTNEKLF
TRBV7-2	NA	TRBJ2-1	ASSSQAGTHLLLQF
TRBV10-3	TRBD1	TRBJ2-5	AIRGQGEETQY
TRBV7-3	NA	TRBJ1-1	ASSLEGSNTEAF
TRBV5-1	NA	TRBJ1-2	ASSLVNPNYGYT
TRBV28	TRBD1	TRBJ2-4	ASSPFRTGENIQY
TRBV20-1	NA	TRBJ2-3	SARTYAGRVTDTQY
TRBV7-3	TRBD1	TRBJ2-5	ASRLTGSDQETQY
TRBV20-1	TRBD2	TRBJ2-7	SARRGLAGMYEQY
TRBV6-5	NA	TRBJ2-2	ASSRLGRTTGELF
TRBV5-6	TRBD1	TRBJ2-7	ASSRTLQGHEQY
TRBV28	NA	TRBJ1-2	ASSSLNAGRDGYT
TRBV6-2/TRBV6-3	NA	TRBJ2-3	ASSWGLSTDTQY
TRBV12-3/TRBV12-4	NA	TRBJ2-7	ASSAGGFEQY
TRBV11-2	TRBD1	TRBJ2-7	ASSPDRDNEQY
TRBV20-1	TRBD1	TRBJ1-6	SARLRMPGTGDSPLH
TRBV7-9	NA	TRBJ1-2	ASSSTWGGGSSGDYGYT
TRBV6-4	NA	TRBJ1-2	ASSDSMGSGYT
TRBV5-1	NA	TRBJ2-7	ASSLVAGSYEQY
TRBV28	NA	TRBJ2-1	ASSLRPSSYNEQF
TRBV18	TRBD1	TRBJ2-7	ASSPRGTDYEQY
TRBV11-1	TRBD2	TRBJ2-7	ASSPTGAAGVLYEQY
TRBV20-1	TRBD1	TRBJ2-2	SARADRGGTGELF
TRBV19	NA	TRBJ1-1	ASYAFGTEAF
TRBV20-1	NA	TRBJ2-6	SANEVWTLRLEGANVLT